The clone carrying this T cell receptor (beta chain) was seen at least ten times. V shed 0 bases and J shed 5 bases, with 12 bases lying between them. Germline V CDR1 and CDR2: LGHNA, YNFKEQ. The CDR3 has 15 amino acids. A second PCR, run for about 7 to 12 cycles, used a sample-barcoded 5' primer plus a J-beta primer mix. One entry per CDR3 protein results from TCRdb running MiXCR on the 5' RACE reads. This table has hundreds of thousands of distinct CDR3 sequences, approximately 50% appearing once. The data belong to a study of blood T cells in healthy people across ages. The sequenced material came from blood. The genes are TRBV4-2 and TRBJ2-3; D is undetermined. This clonotype originated in a woman aged 60-75 years in good health. CDR3 bases: TGTGCCAGCAGCCAAGATGGGGTAGCAGTAGATACGCAGTATTTT. Amino acids: CASSQDGVAVDTQYF.